The T cell receptor (beta chain) under discussion was sequenced for a study of control samples from healthy donors and cancer patients. Profiled with immunoSEQ multiplex PCR; TCRdb holds only in-frame clones, not every one. The data hold some 410,000 clones, with 90% observed a single time. The CDR3 is 15 residues long. The V end was cut by 4 bases, the J end by 6 bases, with 20 bases between. Germline V CDR1 and CDR2: SGHRS, YFSETQ. Input material: PBMCs. The clonotype was recovered from a man in his forties with head and neck cancer. The chain combines TRBV5-1 with TRBJ2-7; possibly TRBD2 for D (5 bases). This CDR3 reads CASSPAADGIREQYF. The CDR3 DNA sequence: TGCGCCAGCAGCCCTGCGGCAGACGGGATACGCGAGCAGTACTTC.